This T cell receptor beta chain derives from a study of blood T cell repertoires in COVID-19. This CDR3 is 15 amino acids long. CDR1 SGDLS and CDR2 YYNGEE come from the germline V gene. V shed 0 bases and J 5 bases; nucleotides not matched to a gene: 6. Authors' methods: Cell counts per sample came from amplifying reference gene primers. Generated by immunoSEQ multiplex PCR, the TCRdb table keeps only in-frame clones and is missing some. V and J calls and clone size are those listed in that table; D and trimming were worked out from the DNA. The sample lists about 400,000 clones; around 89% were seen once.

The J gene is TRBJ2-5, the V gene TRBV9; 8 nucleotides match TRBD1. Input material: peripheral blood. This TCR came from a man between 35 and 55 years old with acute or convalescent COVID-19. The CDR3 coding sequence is TGTGCCAGCAGCGTAGGGACAGGGCCTTGGGAGACCCAGTACTTC. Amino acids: CASSVGTGPWETQYF.